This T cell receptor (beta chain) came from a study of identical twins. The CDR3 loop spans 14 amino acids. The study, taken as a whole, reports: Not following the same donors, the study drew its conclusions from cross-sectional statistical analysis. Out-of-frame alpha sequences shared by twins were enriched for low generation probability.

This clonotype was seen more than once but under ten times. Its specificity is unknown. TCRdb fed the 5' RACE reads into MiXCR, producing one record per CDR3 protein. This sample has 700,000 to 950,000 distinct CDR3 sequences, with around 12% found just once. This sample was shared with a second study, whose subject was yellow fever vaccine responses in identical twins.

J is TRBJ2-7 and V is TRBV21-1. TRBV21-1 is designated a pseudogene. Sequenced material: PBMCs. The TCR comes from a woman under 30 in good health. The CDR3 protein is CASSTLHLLDEQYV. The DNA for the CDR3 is TGTGCCAGCAGCACATTACACCTGCTCGACGAGCAGTACGTC.